This entry lists 23 T cell receptor beta chains sequenced from one sample in a study of beta chain features in type 1 diabetes. Expressed TCRB transcripts got sequenced, as all isolated RNA was reverse transcribed. Data came from immunoSEQ multiplex PCR; TCRdb stores just in-frame clones and leaves some out. The data hold 310,000 or so clones, with roughly 8.8% observed a single time. These receptors lack a known antigen. General study results and limits: A moderate, significant TCRB CDR3 shortening appeared in type 1 diabetes across four CD4+ subsets.

The sequencing sample was made of central memory CD4+ T cells from blood. These receptors originate from a young man with type 1 diabetes.

This clone has more than one count but fewer than ten. The V and J genes are TRBV11-2 and TRBJ2-5; TRBD1 might be the D (5 bases). The CDR3 has 13 amino acids. Germline assignment: CDR1 SGHAT and CDR2 FQNNGV. V was cut by 6 bases and J by 2 bases, with 10 bases left in between. CDR3 DNA sequence: TGTGCCAGCAGTGACAGAGAACAAGAGACCCAGTACTTC. Protein: CASSDREQETQYF.

The V and J genes are TRBV6-5 and TRBJ1-6; TRBD1 agrees at 7 bases. The germline gives CDR1 MNHEY, CDR2 SVGAGI. Germline trimming cut 5 bases from V and 7 bases from J; bases unmatched to any gene: 8. CDR3 size: 15 residues. The chain's CDR3 is CASSAQQGRNSPLHF. CDR3 in DNA: TGTGCCAGCAGTGCCCAACAGGGGAGGAATTCACCCCTCCACTTT.

The chain combines TRBV25-1 with TRBJ2-5; possible D gene TRBD1, 6 bases. The CDR3 is made up of 16 amino acids. Germline CDR1 is MGHDK and CDR2 is SYGVNS. V dropped 6 bases and J dropped 3 bases, with 20 bases sitting between them. CDR3: CASRGWGRGFEETQYF. The CDR3 DNA reads as TGTGCCAGCAGGGGCTGGGGCAGGGGATTTGAAGAGACCCAGTACTTC.

V and J are TRBV7-8 and TRBJ2-1; the match to TRBD2 covers 15 bases. The CDR3 has 19 residues. Germline CDR1 and CDR2: SGHVS and FQNEAQ. J lost 4 bases, V lost 2 bases, and 9 bases had no gene match. CDR3 bases: TGTGCCAGCAGCTTACGGGCCGGGACTAGCGGGGGGCATTACAATGAGCAGTTCTTC. Protein product: CASSLRAGTSGGHYNEQFF.

This clone was seen only a few times. V gene TRBV4-1 combines with J gene TRBJ1-1; TRBD1 agrees at 8 bases. The CDR3 contains 14 residues. Germline CDR1 reads MGHRA; CDR2 reads YSYEKL. V lost 4 bases to trimming and J lost 7 bases; unmatched junction nucleotides: 8. The CDR3, as DNA: TGCGCCAGCAGCCCGGACAGGGATCGCGATGAAGCTTTCTTT. Protein sequence: CASSPDRDRDEAFF.

At least ten counts were recorded for this clone. This chain joins TRBV7-9 and TRBJ1-1, with TRBD1 as a possible D gene (6 bases). This CDR3 comprises 14 residues. The germline CDR1 and CDR2 sequences are SEHNR and FQNEAQ (reference sequence). The ends were cut back, 3 bases at V and 0 bases at J, with 8 bases in the middle. In DNA form, the CDR3 reads TGTGCCAGCAGCTTCAAGGGGGTGAACACTGAAGCTTTCTTT. Encoded protein: CASSFKGVNTEAFF.

J is TRBJ2-1 and V is TRBV2; the match to TRBD1 covers 8 bases. The CDR3 totals 14 residues. With V trimmed by 8 bases and J by 6 bases, 9 bases remained unmatched. Germline CDR1 and CDR2: SNHLY and FYNNEI. The CDR3 reads CASAREQGGNEQFF. CDR3 nucleotide sequence: TGTGCCAGCGCCCGAGAACAGGGGGGCAATGAGCAGTTCTTC.

This clone was detected many times. The CDR3: CAISDGLAGLQETQYF. In nucleotides, the CDR3 is TGTGCCATCAGTGATGGGCTAGCGGGCCTACAAGAGACCCAGTACTTC. The chain uses TRBV10-3 and TRBJ2-5, with 8 bases identical to TRBD2. CDR1 is ENHRY and CDR2 is SYGVKD in the germline V gene. With V trimmed by 3 bases and J by 2 bases, 8 bases remained unmatched. This CDR3 has 16 residues.

The chain couples TRBV18 to TRBJ1-1, with 9 bases matching TRBD1. The CDR3 extends over 13 amino acids. Trimming at V came to 6 bases and at J to 7 bases, leaving 6 bases not matched to a gene. Germline CDR1 and CDR2: KGHSH and LQKENI. The CDR3 spells CASSLGQGHEAFF. In DNA, the CDR3 is TGTGCCAGCTCCTTGGGACAGGGTCATGAAGCTTTCTTT.

The sample holds a few counts of this clone. The chain couples TRBV30 to TRBJ2-7, with D hard to call. V shed 5 bases and J shed 1 base, with 6 bases lying between them. The CDR3 is made up of 11 amino acids. CDR1 and CDR2 from the germline V gene are GTSNPN and SVGIG (reference sequence). The CDR3 loop is CAWDVSYEQYF. CDR3 nucleotide sequence: TGTGCCTGGGACGTGTCCTACGAGCAGTACTTC.

This clone has more than one count but fewer than ten. The V gene is TRBV5-4, the J gene TRBJ2-4; D not certain. CDR3 length: 16 amino acids. Germline V gives CDR1 SGHNT, CDR2 YYREEE (reference sequence). V lost 3 bases, J lost 5 bases, and 18 bases lay in between. As DNA, the CDR3 is TGTGCCAGCAGCTCCCGGACCGCCGCCGCACAAAACATTCAGTACTTC. Translating gives CASSSRTAAAQNIQYF.

This clone was seen repeatedly, ten times or more. The CDR3 nucleotides are TGTGCCAGCAGCTTGGGACTAGCGGGGGTGAATGAGCAGTTCTTC. Protein: CASSLGLAGVNEQFF. The chain uses TRBV7-9 and TRBJ2-1; 14 bases match TRBD2. CDR3 length: 15 residues. The trim removed 3 bases at V and 7 bases at J, leaving 2 bases unmatched. Germline loops: CDR1 SEHNR, CDR2 FQNEAQ (reference sequence).

The V gene is TRBV5-1, the J gene TRBJ1-1; TRBD1 is a possible D gene (6 bases). The CDR3 is 14 residues long. The germline V gene has CDR1 SGHRS and CDR2 YFSETQ. V lost 3 bases, J lost 4 bases, and 13 bases lay in between. CDR3 nucleotides: TGCGCCAGCAGCTCGCGGACAGCCTTCACTGAAGCTTTCTTT. Protein: CASSSRTAFTEAFF.

The genes are TRBV10-1 and TRBJ2-6; D gene unclear. Per the germline V gene, CDR1 is WNHNN and CDR2 is SYGVQD (reference sequence). V lost 5 bases to trimming and J lost 0 bases, with 2 bases between them. The CDR3 contains 13 residues. CDR3 sequence: CASSPSGANVLTF. CDR3 in DNA: TGCGCCAGCAGTCCCTCTGGGGCCAACGTCCTGACTTTC.

This clone was observed a few times. The chain has TRBV7-9 and TRBJ1-5; D gene unclear. V was clipped by 5 bases and J by 2 bases, with 7 bases between them. This CDR3 is 13 amino acids long. Germline V gives CDR1 SEHNR, CDR2 FQNEAQ (reference sequence). The CDR3, as DNA: TGTGCCAGCAGCCCGAAAGGCAATCAGCCCCAGCATTTT. Its protein is CASSPKGNQPQHF.

This clone has just a few counts. The chain recombines TRBV6-6 with TRBJ2-7; no firm D call. The CDR3 contains 14 residues. With 4 bases removed from V and 0 bases from J, the gap between germline ends came to 10 bases. Germline CDR1 and CDR2: MNHNY and SVGAGI (reference sequence). Here the CDR3 DNA reads TGTGCCAGCAGTTTTCGGCCGAACTCCTACGAGCAGTACTTC. This encodes CASSFRPNSYEQYF.

The table lists this clone with a few counts. The chain links TRBV14 to TRBJ1-3; D unclear. Trimming took 0 bases from V and 0 from J, leaving 6 bases between them. The CDR3 covers 15 residues. CDR1 and CDR2 from the germline V gene are SGHDN and FVKESK. For the CDR3, the DNA is TGTGCCAGCAGCCAAGATTATTACTCTGGAAACACCATATATTTT. The encoded protein is CASSQDYYSGNTIYF.

A few counts support this clone. The CDR3 sequence is CSARRENIQYF. In nucleotides, the CDR3 is TGCAGTGCCAGACGGGAAAACATTCAGTACTTC. The chain combines TRBV20-1 with TRBJ2-4; D gene ambiguous. CDR1 DFQATT and CDR2 SNEGSKA come from the germline V gene (reference sequence). This CDR3 is 11 amino acids long. Deletions cut 6 bases from V and 5 bases from J, with 8 bases between.

The chain combines TRBV14 with TRBJ2-1; 9 bases fit TRBD1. This CDR3 is built from 17 residues. CDR1 and CDR2 from the germline V gene are SGHDN and FVKESK. The trim removed 4 bases at V and 3 bases at J, leaving 10 bases unmatched. CDR3: CASSPATGGILYNEQFF. The CDR3, as DNA: TGTGCCAGCAGCCCAGCGACAGGGGGGATTCTCTACAATGAGCAGTTCTTC. The entire variable domain, with the rest obtained from reference TRBV14 and TRBJ2-1, is as follows: EAGVTQFPSHSVIEKGQTVTLRCDPISGHDNLYWYRRVMGKEIKFLLHFVKESKQDESGMPNNRFLAERTGGTYSTLKVQPAELEDSGVYFCASSPATGGILYNEQFFGPGTRLTVL.

This clone was seen a few times. The rearrangement uses TRBV28 and TRBJ1-1, with D perhaps TRBD1 (5 bases). This CDR3 contains 14 residues. Trimming stripped 3 bases from V and 4 bases from J, with 12 bases between. Germline-derived CDR1 and CDR2 are MDHEN and SYDVKM. The CDR3 protein is CASSFRVGVTEAFF. The DNA of the CDR3 is TGTGCCAGCAGTTTCAGGGTAGGCGTCACTGAAGCTTTCTTT. The variable domain in full, completed from reference TRBV28 and TRBJ1-1, reads DVKVTQSSRYLVKRTGEKVFLECVQDMDHENMFWYRQDPGLGLRLIYFSYDVKMKEKGDIPEGYSVSREKKERFSLILESASTNQTSMYLCASSFRVGVTEAFFGQGTRLTVV.

The rearrangement uses TRBV6-1 and TRBJ2-3; 10 nucleotides align to TRBD2. V was clipped by 0 bases and J by 4 bases; unmatched bases: 4. Germline values: CDR1 MNHNS, CDR2 SASEGT. The CDR3 is 16 amino acids. CDR3 amino acids: CASSEAVGTSADTQYF. The CDR3 region has the DNA TGTGCCAGCAGTGAAGCAGTAGGGACTAGCGCAGATACGCAGTATTTT.

V usage is TRBV7-8 and J usage is TRBJ1-5; tentative D call: TRBD1 (6 bases). This CDR3 is built from 13 residues. Germline V gene sequence: CDR1 SGHVS, CDR2 FQNEAQ. Trimming removed 1 base at V and 5 bases at J, with 6 bases between. The CDR3 nucleotides are TGTGCCAGCAGCTTAGACAGGGATCAGCCCCAGCATTTT. Translation: CASSLDRDQPQHF.

The rearrangement joins TRBV11-2 to TRBJ2-7; D is uncertain. Germline V lookup: CDR1 SGHAT, CDR2 FQNNGV. The V and J ends lost 4 bases and 2 bases respectively, with 0 bases between them. The CDR3 loop spans 10 amino acids. The CDR3 spells CASSSYEQYF. CDR3 bases: TGTGCCAGCAGCTCCTACGAGCAGTACTTC.